One T cell receptor (beta chain) is described in this entry. Its antigen is not known. The CDR3 sequence is 17 residues long. V lost 1 base and J 4 bases, leaving 19 bases between the germline ends. CDR1 and CDR2 (germline): SGHTA, FQGNSA. This specimen belongs to a study of cytomegalovirus exposure and HLA in healthy donors. Study outcomes and limitations: Reports credit the classifier with highly specific, highly sensitive diagnosis of cytomegalovirus status. Equally common other TCR beta chains were less clonally expanded than HLA-associated ones, a later analysis found. The availability of immune exposure information extended only to CMV serostatus. A later analysis revealed that TCR association rates differed between HLA loci, peaking at DRB1 and bottoming out at HLA-C.

PCR used 60 Vbeta primers and 13 Jbeta primers. The table came from immunoSEQ multiplex PCR; TCRdb's copy has only in-frame clones and leaves some out. The data hold 60,000 to 75,000 clones, with approximately 70% observed a single time. This chain joins TRBV7-2 and TRBJ1-1; D is perhaps TRBD1 (5 bases). The TCR comes from a man aged 50-60 years in good health and CMV-seronegative. Sequenced input: PBMCs. The CDR3 DNA sequence: TGTGCCAGCAGCTTAGGAATTGTGCAGGGAGGTCGCACTGAAGCTTTCTTT. Its translation is CASSLGIVQGGRTEAFF.